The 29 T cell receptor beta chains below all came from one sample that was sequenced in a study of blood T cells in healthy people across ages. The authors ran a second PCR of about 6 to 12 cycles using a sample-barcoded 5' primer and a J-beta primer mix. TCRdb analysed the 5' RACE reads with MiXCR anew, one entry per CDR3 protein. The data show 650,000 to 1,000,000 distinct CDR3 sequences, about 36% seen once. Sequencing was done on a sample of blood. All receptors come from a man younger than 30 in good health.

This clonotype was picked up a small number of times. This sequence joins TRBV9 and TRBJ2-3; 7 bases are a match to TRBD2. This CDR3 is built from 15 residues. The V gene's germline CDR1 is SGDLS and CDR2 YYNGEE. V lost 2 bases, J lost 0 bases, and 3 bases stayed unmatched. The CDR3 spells CASSVRTRSTDTQYF. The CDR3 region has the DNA TGTGCCAGCAGCGTCCGGACTAGGAGCACAGATACGCAGTATTTT.

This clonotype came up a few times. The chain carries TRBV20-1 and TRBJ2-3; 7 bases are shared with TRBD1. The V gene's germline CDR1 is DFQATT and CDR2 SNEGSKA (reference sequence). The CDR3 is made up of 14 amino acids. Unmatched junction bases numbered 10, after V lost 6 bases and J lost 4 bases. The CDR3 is CSASSGQTPDTQYF. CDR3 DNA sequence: TGCAGTGCGTCGTCGGGACAGACTCCAGATACGCAGTATTTT.

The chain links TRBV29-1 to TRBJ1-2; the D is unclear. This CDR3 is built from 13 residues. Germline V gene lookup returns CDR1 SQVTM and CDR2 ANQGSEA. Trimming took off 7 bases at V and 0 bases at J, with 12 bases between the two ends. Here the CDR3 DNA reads TGCAGCGCCGGGGTCCGGGCTAACTATGGCTACACCTTC. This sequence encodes CSAGVRANYGYTF.

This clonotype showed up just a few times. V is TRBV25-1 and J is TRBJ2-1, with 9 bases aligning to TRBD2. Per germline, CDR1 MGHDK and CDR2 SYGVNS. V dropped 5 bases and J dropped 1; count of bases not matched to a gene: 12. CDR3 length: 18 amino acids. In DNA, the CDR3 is TGTGCCAGCAGTCTGCTTAGCGGGGGCCCCAGGTCCTACAATGAGCAGTTCTTC. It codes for CASSLLSGGPRSYNEQFF.

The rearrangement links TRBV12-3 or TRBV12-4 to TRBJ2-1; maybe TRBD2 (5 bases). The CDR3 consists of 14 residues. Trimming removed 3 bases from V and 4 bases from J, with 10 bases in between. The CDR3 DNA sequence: TGTGCCAGCAGTTTCGGCGGGCCGTACAATGAGCAGTTCTTC. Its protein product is CASSFGGPYNEQFF.

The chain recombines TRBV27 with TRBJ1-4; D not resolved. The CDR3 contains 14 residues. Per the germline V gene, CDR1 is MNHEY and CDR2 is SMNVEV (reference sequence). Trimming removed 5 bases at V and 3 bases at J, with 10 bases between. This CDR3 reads CASSVRLPNEKLFF. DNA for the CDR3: TGTGCCAGCAGTGTGAGACTTCCTAATGAAAAACTGTTTTTT.

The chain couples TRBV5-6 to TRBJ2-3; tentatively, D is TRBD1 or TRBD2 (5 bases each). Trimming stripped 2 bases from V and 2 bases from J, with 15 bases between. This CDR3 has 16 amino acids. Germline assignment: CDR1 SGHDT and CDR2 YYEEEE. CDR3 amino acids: CASSFRDDAYTDTQYF. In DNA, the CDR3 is TGTGCCAGCAGCTTCCGGGACGACGCGTACACAGATACGCAGTATTTT.

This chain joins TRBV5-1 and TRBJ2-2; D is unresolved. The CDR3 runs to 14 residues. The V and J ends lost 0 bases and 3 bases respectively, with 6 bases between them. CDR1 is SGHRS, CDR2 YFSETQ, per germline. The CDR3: CASSLAGDTGELFF. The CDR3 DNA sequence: TGCGCCAGCAGCTTGGCCGGCGACACCGGGGAGCTGTTTTTT.

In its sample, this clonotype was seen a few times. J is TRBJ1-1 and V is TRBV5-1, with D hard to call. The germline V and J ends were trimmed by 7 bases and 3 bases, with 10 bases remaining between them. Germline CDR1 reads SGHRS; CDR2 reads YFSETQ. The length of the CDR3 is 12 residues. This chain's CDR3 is CASHKSDTEAFF. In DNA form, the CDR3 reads TGCGCCAGCCACAAGTCGGACACTGAAGCTTTCTTT.

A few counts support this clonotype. The CDR3: CASSLGGSLSYEQYF. The CDR3 DNA follows: TGTGCCAGCAGTTTGGGGGGATCCCTCTCCTACGAGCAGTACTTC. V is TRBV28 and J is TRBJ2-7; a possible D gene is TRBD2 (6 bases). This CDR3 is built from 15 residues. From germline, CDR1 is MDHEN and CDR2 SYDVKM. Trimming pared 3 bases from V and 0 bases from J, leaving 12 bases between.

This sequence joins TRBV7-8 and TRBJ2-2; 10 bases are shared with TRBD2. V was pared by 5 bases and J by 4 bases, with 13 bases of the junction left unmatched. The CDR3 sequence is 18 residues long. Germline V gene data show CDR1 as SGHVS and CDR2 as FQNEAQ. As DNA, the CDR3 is TGTGCCAGCAGCGTATTCGATAGCGGGGGGCCGGGCACCGGGGAGCTGTTTTTT. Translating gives CASSVFDSGGPGTGELFF.

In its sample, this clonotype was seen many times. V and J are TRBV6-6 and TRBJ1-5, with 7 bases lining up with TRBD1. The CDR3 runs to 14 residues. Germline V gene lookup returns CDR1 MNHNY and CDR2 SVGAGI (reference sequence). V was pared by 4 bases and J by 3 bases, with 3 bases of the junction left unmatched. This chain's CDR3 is CASSLTGVNQPQHF. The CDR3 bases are TGTGCCAGCAGTTTAACAGGGGTCAATCAGCCCCAGCATTTT.

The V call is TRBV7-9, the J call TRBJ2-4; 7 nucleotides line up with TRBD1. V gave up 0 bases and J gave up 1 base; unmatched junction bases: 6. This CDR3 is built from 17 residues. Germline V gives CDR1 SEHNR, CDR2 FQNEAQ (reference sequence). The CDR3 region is CASSLARQGVAKNIQYF. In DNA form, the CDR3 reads TGTGCCAGCAGCTTAGCGAGGCAGGGGGTCGCCAAAAACATTCAGTACTTC.

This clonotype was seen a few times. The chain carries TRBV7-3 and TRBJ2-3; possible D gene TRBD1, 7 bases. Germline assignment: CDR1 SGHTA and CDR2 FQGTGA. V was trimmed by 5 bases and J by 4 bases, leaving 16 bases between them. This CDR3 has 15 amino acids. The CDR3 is CASSPRQGGPDTQYF. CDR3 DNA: TGTGCCAGCAGCCCCCGACAGGGAGGTCCAGATACGCAGTATTTT.

The CDR3 loop is CSVGRDRDRAYQETQYF. As DNA, the CDR3 is TGCAGCGTTGGTAGGGACAGGGACAGGGCGTACCAAGAGACCCAGTACTTC. V and J are TRBV29-1 and TRBJ2-5; 9 positions agree with TRBD1. Germline V gene data show CDR1 as SQVTM and CDR2 as ANQGSEA. V dropped 4 bases and J dropped 0; count of bases not matched to a gene: 12. This CDR3 region has 17 residues.

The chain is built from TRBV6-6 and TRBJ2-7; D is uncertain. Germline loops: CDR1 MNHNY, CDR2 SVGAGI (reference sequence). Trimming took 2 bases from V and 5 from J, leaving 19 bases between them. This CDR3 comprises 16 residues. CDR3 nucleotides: TGTGCCAGCAGTTACCCGGGCAGGTCCCGATCAAACGAGCAGTACTTC. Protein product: CASSYPGRSRSNEQYF.

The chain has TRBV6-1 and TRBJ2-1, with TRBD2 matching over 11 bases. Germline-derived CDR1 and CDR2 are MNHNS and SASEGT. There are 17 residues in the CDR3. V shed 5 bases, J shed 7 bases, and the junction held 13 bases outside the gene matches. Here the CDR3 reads CASSRMGLAAGYNEQFF. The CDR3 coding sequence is TGTGCCAGCAGTAGGATGGGACTAGCGGCCGGATATAATGAGCAGTTCTTC.

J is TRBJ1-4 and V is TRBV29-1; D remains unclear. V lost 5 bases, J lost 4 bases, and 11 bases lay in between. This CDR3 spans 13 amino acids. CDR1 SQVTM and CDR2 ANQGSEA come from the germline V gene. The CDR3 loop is CSVLGHFNEKLFF. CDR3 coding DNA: TGCAGCGTTCTAGGGCACTTTAATGAAAAACTGTTTTTT.

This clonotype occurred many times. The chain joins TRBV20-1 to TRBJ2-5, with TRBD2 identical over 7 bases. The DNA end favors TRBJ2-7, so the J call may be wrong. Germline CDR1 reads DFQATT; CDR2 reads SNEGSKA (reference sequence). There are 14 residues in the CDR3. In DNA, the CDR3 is TGCAGTGCTCTGACTAGCCGAGGGCGGAGCGAGCAGTACTTC. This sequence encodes CSALTSRGRSEQYF.

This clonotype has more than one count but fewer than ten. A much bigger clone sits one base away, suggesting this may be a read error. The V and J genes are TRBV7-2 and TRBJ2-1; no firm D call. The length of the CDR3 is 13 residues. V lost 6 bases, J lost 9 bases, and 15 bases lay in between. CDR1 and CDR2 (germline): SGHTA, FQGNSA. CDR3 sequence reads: CASSFQVGSEQFF. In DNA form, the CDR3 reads TGTGCCAGCAGTTTTCAGGTGGGAAGTGAGCAGTTCTTC.

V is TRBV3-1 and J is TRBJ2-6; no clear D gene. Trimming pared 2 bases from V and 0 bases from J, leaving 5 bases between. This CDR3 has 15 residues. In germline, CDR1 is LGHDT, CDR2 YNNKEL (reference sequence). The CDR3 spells CASSQWVSGANVLTF. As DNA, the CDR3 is TGTGCCAGCAGCCAATGGGTCTCTGGGGCCAACGTCCTGACTTTC.

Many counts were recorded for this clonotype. The CDR3 DNA reads as TGTGCCAGCCGTCAGAGGGGAACAGGGCCAGTTCAAGAGACCCAGTACTTC. The encoded protein is CASRQRGTGPVQETQYF. The J gene is TRBJ2-5, the V gene TRBV7-9; the D gene is possibly TRBD1 (6 bases). The CDR3 runs 17 residues. Germline V gene data show CDR1 as SEHNR and CDR2 as FQNEAQ (reference sequence). Trimming cost V 8 bases and J 2 bases, with 24 bases left between them. Filled out from reference TRBV7-9 and TRBJ2-5, the complete variable domain reads DTGVSQNPRHKITKRGQNVTFRCDPISEHNRLYWYRQTLGQGPEFLTYFQNEAQLEKSRLLSDRFSAERPKGSFSTLEIQRTEQGDSAMYLCASRQRGTGPVQETQYFGPGTRLLVL.

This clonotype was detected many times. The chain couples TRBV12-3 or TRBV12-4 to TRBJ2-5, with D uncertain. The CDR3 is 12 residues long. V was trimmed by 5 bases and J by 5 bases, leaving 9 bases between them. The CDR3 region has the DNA TGTGCCAGCAGTCCTACTTACGAGACCCAGTACTTC. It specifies CASSPTYETQYF.

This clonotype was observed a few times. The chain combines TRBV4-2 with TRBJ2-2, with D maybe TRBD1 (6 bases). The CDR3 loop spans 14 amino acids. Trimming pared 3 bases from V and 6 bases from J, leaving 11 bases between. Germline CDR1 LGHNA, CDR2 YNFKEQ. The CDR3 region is CASSHNRDSGELFF. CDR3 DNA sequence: TGTGCCAGCAGCCACAACAGGGATTCCGGGGAGCTGTTTTTT.

The chain's CDR3 is CASSQGQGAQPQHF. CDR3 bases: TGTGCCAGCAGCCAGGGGCAGGGTGCCCAGCCCCAGCATTTT. The rearrangement joins TRBV7-2 to TRBJ1-5, with D maybe TRBD1 (6 bases). The V and J ends lost 5 bases and 7 bases respectively, with 15 bases between them. The CDR3 has 14 residues. CDR1 and CDR2 (germline): SGHTA, FQGNSA.

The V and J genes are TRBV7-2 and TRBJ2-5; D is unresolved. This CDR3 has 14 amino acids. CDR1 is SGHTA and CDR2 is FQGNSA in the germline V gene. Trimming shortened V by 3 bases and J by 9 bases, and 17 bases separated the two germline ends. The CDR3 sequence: CASSFVGLPWSQYF. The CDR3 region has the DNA TGTGCCAGCAGCTTTGTGGGCCTACCGTGGTCCCAGTACTTC.

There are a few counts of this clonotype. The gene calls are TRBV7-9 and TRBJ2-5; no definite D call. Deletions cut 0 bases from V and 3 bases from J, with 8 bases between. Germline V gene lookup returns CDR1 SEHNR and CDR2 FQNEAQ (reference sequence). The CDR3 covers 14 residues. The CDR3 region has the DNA TGTGCCAGCAGCTTAGCGATGGCAGAAGAGACCCAGTACTTC. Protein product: CASSLAMAEETQYF. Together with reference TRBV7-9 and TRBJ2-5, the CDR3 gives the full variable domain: DTGVSQNPRHKITKRGQNVTFRCDPISEHNRLYWYRQTLGQGPEFLTYFQNEAQLEKSRLLSDRFSAERPKGSFSTLEIQRTEQGDSAMYLCASSLAMAEETQYFGPGTRLLVL.

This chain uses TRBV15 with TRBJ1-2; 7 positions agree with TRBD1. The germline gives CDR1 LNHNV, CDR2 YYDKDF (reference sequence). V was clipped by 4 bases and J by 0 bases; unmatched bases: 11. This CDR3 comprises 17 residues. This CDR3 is CATSIPGQTRANYGYTF. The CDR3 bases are TGTGCCACCAGCATCCCGGGACAGACCCGAGCTAACTATGGCTACACCTTC.

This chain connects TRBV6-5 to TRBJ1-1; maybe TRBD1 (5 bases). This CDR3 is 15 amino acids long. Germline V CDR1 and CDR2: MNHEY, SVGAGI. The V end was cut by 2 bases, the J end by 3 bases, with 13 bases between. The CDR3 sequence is CASSYGFSRDTEAFF. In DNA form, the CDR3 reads TGTGCCAGCAGTTACGGTTTCTCCAGGGACACTGAAGCTTTCTTT.